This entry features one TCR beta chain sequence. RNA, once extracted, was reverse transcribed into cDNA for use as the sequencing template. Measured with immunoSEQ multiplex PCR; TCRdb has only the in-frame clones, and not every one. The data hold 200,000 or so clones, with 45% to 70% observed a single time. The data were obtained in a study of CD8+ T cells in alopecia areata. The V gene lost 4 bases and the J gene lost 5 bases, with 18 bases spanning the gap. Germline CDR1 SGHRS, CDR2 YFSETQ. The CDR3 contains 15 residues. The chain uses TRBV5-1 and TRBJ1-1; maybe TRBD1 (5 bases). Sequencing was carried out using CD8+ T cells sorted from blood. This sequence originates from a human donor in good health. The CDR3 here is CASSALGGGQTEAFF. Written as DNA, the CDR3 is TGCGCCAGCAGCGCCCTTGGGGGTGGGCAAACTGAAGCTTTCTTT.